This T cell receptor (beta chain) was sequenced in a study of CD8+CD57+ T cells in acquired aplastic anemia. Study conclusions and caveats: Patients and controls had CD8+ Simpson's diversity values that were not significantly distinct. Under 35 was the count of CD8+ CDR3 sequences that patients shared with controls.

CDR3 and TCR beta VDJ profiling relied on genomic DNA as the template. TCRdb used MiXCR to reprocess the reads, holding one entry per CDR3 protein. The sample consists of about 81,000 distinct CDR3 sequences, less than 60% of them appearing once. A remark on this clonotype: Its antigen is undetermined.

The germline V gene encodes CDR1 SNHLY and CDR2 FYNNEI. The CDR3 sequence is 10 residues long. Deletions cut 6 bases from V and 2 bases from J, with 1 base between. The receptor comes from a human donor in good health, serving as a control. The chain combines TRBV2 with TRBJ1-1, with D unclear. Sequencing input: sorted CD4+, CD8+, or CD8+CD57+ T cells (not recorded which) from PBMCs. The chain's CDR3 is CASSNTEAFF. The CDR3, as DNA: TGTGCCAGCAGCAACACTGAAGCTTTCTTT.